This entry is about one T cell receptor beta chain. Repertoires were generated with immunoSEQ multiplex PCR, while TCRdb's copy carries only in-frame clones and drops some. The sample shows about 2,200 clones, 30% of them seen only once. The record originates from a study of T cells in localized non-small cell lung cancer. Germline V CDR1 and CDR2: LNHDA, SQIVND (reference sequence). The CDR3 loop spans 13 amino acids. Trimming pared 7 bases from V and 4 bases from J, leaving 13 bases between. This TCR was sampled from a female donor over 55 with stage I squamous cell lung carcinoma. The V and J genes are TRBV19 and TRBJ1-2, with TRBD1 as a possible D gene (6 bases). The sample in question was normal lung tissue next to the tumor, obtained before any cancer treatment. The CDR3: CASTQGRGYGYTF. The CDR3 DNA is TGTGCCAGTACCCAGGGGCGCGGCTATGGCTACACCTTC.